This is a list of T cell receptor beta chains from one sample in a study of control samples from healthy donors and cancer patients. Data came from immunoSEQ multiplex PCR; TCRdb stores just in-frame clones and leaves some out. Of 170,000 or so clones in the sample, about 94% were seen once. The sequenced material came from blood. Every receptor here comes from a woman between 35 and 50 years old in good health. The CDR3 runs from the conserved cysteine through the conserved F or W. Each record gives: CDR3 protein, CDR3 DNA, J gene, V gene, D gene, clone size. D genes are given only for firm matches. Clone size is given for some rows only: seen once, a few or many times, or a class if the clone is expanded.

CDR3: CASSFDPLANYGYTF
DNA: TGCGCCAGCAGCTTTGATCCGTTAGCTAACTATGGCTACACCTTC
J: TRBJ1-2
V: TRBV5-1
D: NA
size: NA

CDR3: CASSPIGRDSRTEAFF
DNA: TGCGCCAGCAGCCCGATTGGCAGGGACTCTAGGACTGAAGCTTTCTTT
J: TRBJ1-1
V: TRBV4-1
D: NA
size: NA

CDR3: CASSLVAQPQHF
DNA: TGTGCCAGCAGCTTAGTGGCGCAGCCCCAGCATTTT
J: TRBJ1-5
V: TRBV7-8
D: NA
size: NA

CDR3: CASSFSGVHTGELFF
DNA: TGTGCCAGCAGTTTTAGCGGGGTCCACACCGGGGAGCTGTTTTTT
J: TRBJ2-2
V: TRBV5-5
D: TRBD2
size: NA

CDR3: CASSFRGQSSYEQYF
DNA: TGTGCCAGCAGCTTTCGGGGGCAGAGCTCCTACGAGCAGTACTTC
J: TRBJ2-7
V: TRBV5-4
D: NA
size: NA

CDR3: CASSLGLFYGYTF
DNA: TGTGCCAGCAGTCTGGGACTTTTCTATGGCTACACCTTC
J: TRBJ1-2
V: TRBV6-2/TRBV6-3
D: NA
size: NA

CDR3: CASSLRQGFGYTF
DNA: TGTGCCAGCAGCCTAAGACAGGGCTTTGGCTACACCTTC
J: TRBJ1-2
V: TRBV5-4
D: TRBD1
size: NA

CDR3: CASTGTGANTEAFF
DNA: TGTGCCAGTACTGGGACAGGGGCGAACACTGAAGCTTTCTTT
J: TRBJ1-1
V: TRBV19
D: TRBD1
size: NA

CDR3: CASSRDRVTWETQYF
DNA: TGTGCCAGCAGCCGGGACAGGGTGACATGGGAGACCCAGTACTTC
J: TRBJ2-5
V: TRBV7-2
D: TRBD1
size: once

CDR3: CASSPIDRGDYGYTF
DNA: TGTGCCAGCAGTCCCATTGACAGGGGCGACTATGGCTACACCTTC
J: TRBJ1-2
V: TRBV27
D: TRBD1
size: NA

CDR3: CASRDRELRGDYEQYF
DNA: TGTGCCAGCAGGGACAGGGAATTACGCGGTGATTACGAGCAGTACTTC
J: TRBJ2-7
V: TRBV2
D: TRBD1
size: NA

CDR3: CASSTVGGSTDTQYF
DNA: TGTGCCAGCAGCACGGTGGGGGGTTCCACAGATACGCAGTATTTT
J: TRBJ2-3
V: TRBV7-2
D: NA
size: NA

CDR3: CASSLGPRPGQGARGYTF
DNA: TGCGCCAGCAGCTTGGGCCCGAGGCCTGGACAGGGGGCGCGTGGCTACACCTTC
J: TRBJ1-2
V: TRBV5-1
D: TRBD1
size: NA

CDR3: CASSQAGETHGYTF
DNA: TGCGCCAGCAGCCAAGCAGGGGAGACGCATGGCTACACCTTC
J: TRBJ1-2
V: TRBV4-1
D: NA
size: few

CDR3: CASSQMQGATTEAFF
DNA: TGCGCCAGCAGCCAAATGCAGGGGGCGACCACTGAAGCTTTCTTT
J: TRBJ1-1
V: TRBV4-3
D: TRBD1
size: NA

CDR3: CASSPFTSGRGEQYF
DNA: TGTGCCAGCAGCCCGTTTACTAGCGGGAGAGGCGAGCAGTACTTC
J: TRBJ2-7
V: TRBV7-9
D: TRBD2
size: NA

CDR3: CASSSNTNRGAEAFF
DNA: TGCGCCAGCAGCTCAAACACCAACCGGGGCGCTGAAGCTTTCTTT
J: TRBJ1-1
V: TRBV5-1
D: NA
size: NA

CDR3: CASSQRRDRVEKLFF
DNA: TGTGCCAGCAGCCAGAGGAGGGACCGGGTTGAAAAACTGTTTTTT
J: TRBJ1-4
V: TRBV14
D: NA
size: NA

CDR3: CASSLEVGLNTEAFF
DNA: TGCGCCAGCAGCTTGGAGGTAGGGCTGAACACTGAAGCTTTCTTT
J: TRBJ1-1
V: TRBV5-1
D: NA
size: once

CDR3: CASRRTSGKGWGQETQYF
DNA: TGTGCCAGCAGGCGGACTAGCGGGAAGGGGTGGGGACAAGAGACCCAGTACTTC
J: TRBJ2-5
V: TRBV5-4
D: TRBD2
size: NA

CDR3: CASRIGTGVATGELFF
DNA: TGTGCCAGTAGAATCGGGACAGGGGTTGCCACCGGGGAGCTGTTTTTT
J: TRBJ2-2
V: TRBV19
D: TRBD1
size: NA